What follows are 13 T cell receptor beta chains derived from one specimen sequenced in a study of T cell responses to AZD1222 COVID-19 vaccine. Measured with immunoSEQ multiplex PCR; TCRdb has only the in-frame clones, and not every one. The profile shows 95,000 to 150,000 clones, more than 70% of them singletons. The sample here was peripheral blood, taken on day 0 of AZD1222 vaccination. The source is an adult in good health.

This rearrangement joins TRBV21-1 to TRBJ2-7; TRBD2 is taken as the D call from the table, unchecked against the DNA. TRBV21-1 corresponds to a pseudogene. The CDR3 extends over 11 amino acids. The CDR3 DNA follows: TGTGCCAGCAGCAAGAGCTACGAGCAGTACTTC. It translates to CASSKSYEQYF.

The CDR3 loop is CATSDLGQGTDTQYF. The CDR3 DNA reads as TGTGCCACCAGTGATCTGGGACAGGGCACAGATACGCAGTATTTT. The chain combines TRBV24-1 with TRBJ2-3, with TRBD1 matching 8 bases. Unmatched junction bases numbered 2, after V lost 3 bases and J lost 1 base. Germline V lookup: CDR1 KGHDR, CDR2 SFDVKD. CDR3 length: 15 residues.

This clone was detected a few times. The gene calls are TRBV7-9 and TRBJ2-5; D might be TRBD1 (6 bases). Trimming took 2 bases from V and 5 from J, leaving 15 bases between them. This CDR3 region has 15 residues. Per germline, CDR1 SEHNR and CDR2 FQNEAQ (reference sequence). The CDR3 spells CASSLFSDSPETQYF. CDR3 in DNA: TGTGCCAGCAGCTTATTCTCGGACAGTCCGGAGACCCAGTACTTC.

The chain couples TRBV6-5 to TRBJ2-3, with 9 nucleotides matching TRBD1. The CDR3 consists of 14 residues. Looked up from germline, CDR1 is MNHEY and CDR2 is SVGAGI. With 10 bases clipped from V and 6 bases from J, the junction kept 11 bases outside the gene matches. DNA for the CDR3: TGTGCCATCTCGGCTGGACAGGGGAGGGATACGCAGTATTTT. It translates to CAISAGQGRDTQYF.

This chain connects TRBV18 to TRBJ2-2; 11 nucleotides line up with TRBD2. Germline assignment: CDR1 KGHSH and CDR2 LQKENI. The CDR3 is 14 residues long. V shed 6 bases, J shed 7 bases, and the junction held 4 bases outside the gene matches. CDR3 nucleotides: TGTGCCAGCTCTCGGACTAGCGGGCGCGGGGAGCTGTTTTTT. Its protein is CASSRTSGRGELFF.

V gene TRBV2 combines with J gene TRBJ2-3; either TRBD1 or TRBD2 may fit D (5 bases each). The CDR3 loop spans 15 amino acids. The germline V gene has CDR1 SNHLY and CDR2 FYNNEI. Trimming removed 4 bases from V and 0 bases from J, with 11 bases in between. The CDR3 DNA reads TGTGCCAGCAGTGGGGGGTCAACTAGCACAGATACGCAGTATTTT. It is translated as CASSGGSTSTDTQYF. Based on the CDR3 plus reference TRBV2 and TRBJ2-3, the full variable domain is EPEVTQTPSHQVTQMGQEVILRCVPISNHLYFYWYRQILGQKVEFLVSFYNNEISEKSEIFDDQFSVERPDGSNFTLKIRSTKLEDSAMYFCASSGGSTSTDTQYFGPGTRLTVL.

This chain uses TRBV7-2 with TRBJ1-2; D is undetermined. V dropped 6 bases and J dropped 0 bases, with 8 bases sitting between them. Germline V CDR1 and CDR2: SGHTA, FQGNSA. The CDR3 loop spans 13 amino acids. CDR3 nucleotide sequence: TGTGCCAGCAGTTCGACAACTAACTATGGCTACACCTTC. It translates to CASSSTTNYGYTF.

This clone was picked up one time. This sequence joins TRBV13 and TRBJ2-7, with TRBD1 identical over 10 bases. There are 14 residues in the CDR3. Looked up from germline, CDR1 is PRHDT and CDR2 is FYEKMQ (reference sequence). V was clipped by 5 bases and J by 5 bases; unmatched bases: 6. The CDR3 loop is CASSIRQGADEQYF. For the CDR3, the DNA is TGTGCCAGCAGCATCAGACAGGGGGCTGACGAGCAGTACTTC.

The DNA of the CDR3 is TGCAGTGCTCCCATAGGAGACGAGCAGTACTTC. Its translation is CSAPIGDEQYF. This chain joins TRBV20-1 and TRBJ2-7; D unresolved. The CDR3 has 11 residues. From germline, CDR1 is DFQATT and CDR2 SNEGSKA (reference sequence). Trimming took 5 bases from V and 5 from J, leaving 10 bases between them.

This clone has just one count. Germline and junction disagree at one end, which may indicate a read error. The chain uses TRBV11-3 and TRBJ2-7, with D possibly being TRBD1 (6 bases). Looked up from germline, CDR1 is SGHNT and CDR2 is YENEEA. This CDR3 comprises 13 residues. The CDR3 DNA reads as TGTGCCAGCAGCCTAGAACAGGGAAACGAGCAGTACTTC. It codes for CASSLEQGNEQYF.

This clone was picked up one time. This rearrangement joins TRBV29-1 to TRBJ1-1; TRBD1 agrees at 8 bases. CDR3 length: 11 amino acids. Germline values: CDR1 SQVTM, CDR2 ANQGSEA. The CDR3 DNA is TGCAGGGGACAGGCCAACACTGAAGCTTTCTTT. Residues: CRGQANTEAFF.

This sequence joins TRBV11-2 and TRBJ1-2; D is ambiguous. Looked up from germline, CDR1 is SGHAT and CDR2 is FQNNGV. Deletions cut 1 base from V and 0 bases from J, with 9 bases between. The CDR3 has 15 residues. DNA of the CDR3: TGTGCCAGCAGCTTAGGGACGGACGCTAACTATGGCTACACCTTC. This gives the protein CASSLGTDANYGYTF.

The chain couples TRBV7-2 to TRBJ2-7; D not resolved. The V end was cut by 1 base, the J end by 3 bases, with 7 bases between. CDR1 is SGHTA, CDR2 FQGNSA, per germline. The CDR3 loop spans 13 amino acids. CDR3 DNA sequence: TGTGCCAGCAGCTTAGGGGCAGTCTACGAGCAGTACTTC. It codes for CASSLGAVYEQYF.